Listed here is a single TCR beta chain. Its target is not known. The sample belongs to a study of cytomegalovirus exposure and HLA in healthy donors. At the level of the study: Earlier results showed roughly 120 million unique TCR beta sequences derived from 150 million to 200 million T cells. Study outcomes and limitations: What was likely a sequencing artifact was a cluster of highly shared sequence variants.

Trimming cost V 2 bases and J 5 bases; bases outside gene matches: 3. Germline assignment: CDR1 MNHEY and CDR2 SVGAGI. There are 15 residues in the CDR3. The PCR had 60 Vbeta and 13 Jbeta primers. Clones were read by immunoSEQ multiplex PCR, and TCRdb kept only the in-frame ones, dropping some. The sample holds about 140,000 clones, around 80% seen once. Sequencing used PBMCs. The receptor's source is a male donor in good health and CMV-seropositive. The chain has TRBV6-5 and TRBJ1-6, with 7 bases aligning to TRBD1. The CDR3 sequence is CASSYQGQNNSPLHF. The CDR3 DNA is TGTGCCAGCAGTTACCAGGGACAGAATAATTCACCCCTCCACTTT.